One T cell receptor beta chain is described in this entry. TCRdb keeps only in-frame clones here, not all; method: immunoSEQ multiplex PCR. This table holds 35,000 to 45,000 clones, 85% to 95% found once. The sample belongs to a study of T cell changes during pregnancy in multiple sclerosis. Sequencing used peripheral blood. The source of this sequence is a female donor with multiple sclerosis, enrolled in a pregnancy study.

The CDR3 loop reads CASSQAASGSYEQFF. Written as DNA, the CDR3 is TGTGCCAGCAGCCAAGCGGCTAGCGGGAGCTATGAGCAGTTCTTC. The chain couples TRBV4-2 to TRBJ2-1; 10 bases match TRBD2. CDR1 and CDR2 from the germline V gene are LGHNA and YNFKEQ. The CDR3 covers 15 residues. The J segment lost 8 bases and the V segment lost 1 base, leaving 5 bases of the junction unmatched.